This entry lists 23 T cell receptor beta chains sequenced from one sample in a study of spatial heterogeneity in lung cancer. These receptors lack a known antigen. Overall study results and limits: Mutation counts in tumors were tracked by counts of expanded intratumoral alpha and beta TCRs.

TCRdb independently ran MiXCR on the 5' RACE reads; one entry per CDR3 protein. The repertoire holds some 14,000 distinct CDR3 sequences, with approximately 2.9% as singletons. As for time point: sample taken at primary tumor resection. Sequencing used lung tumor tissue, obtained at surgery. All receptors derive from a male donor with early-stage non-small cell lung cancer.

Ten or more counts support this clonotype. The CDR3 protein is CAISDPGQTQPQHF. Written as DNA, the CDR3 is TGTGCCATCAGTGACCCGGGACAGACTCAGCCCCAGCATTTT. The rearrangement uses TRBV10-3 and TRBJ1-5; 7 nucleotides agree with TRBD1. This CDR3 has 14 residues. Germline CDR1 is ENHRY and CDR2 is SYGVKD. The J segment lost 6 bases and the V segment lost 3 bases, leaving 5 bases of the junction unmatched.

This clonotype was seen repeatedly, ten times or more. The CDR3 DNA reads as TGTGCCAGCAGTTATCTGGGCGTTGCCACAGATACGCAGTATTTT. Amino acid sequence: CASSYLGVATDTQYF. The chain uses TRBV6-2 or TRBV6-3 and TRBJ2-3; D is ambiguous. Germline loops: CDR1 MNHEY, CDR2 SVGEGT. This CDR3 is 15 amino acids long. Trimming left V 3 bases short and J 2 bases short, with 12 bases between.

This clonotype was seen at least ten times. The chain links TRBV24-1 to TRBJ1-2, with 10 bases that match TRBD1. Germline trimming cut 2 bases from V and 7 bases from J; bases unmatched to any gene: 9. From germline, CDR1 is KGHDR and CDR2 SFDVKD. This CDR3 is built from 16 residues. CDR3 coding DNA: TGTGCCACCAGTGATTCTGCGCCAGGGACAGGGGTTGGCTACACCTTC. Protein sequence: CATSDSAPGTGVGYTF.

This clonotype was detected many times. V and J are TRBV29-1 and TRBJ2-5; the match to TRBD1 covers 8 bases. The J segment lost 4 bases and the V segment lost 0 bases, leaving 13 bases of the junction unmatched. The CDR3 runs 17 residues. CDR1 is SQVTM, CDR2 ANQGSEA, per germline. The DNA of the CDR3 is TGCAGCGTTGAAGATCACGAGTCAGGGGGCCTTTTAGAGACCCAGTACTTC. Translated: CSVEDHESGGLLETQYF.

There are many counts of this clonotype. The CDR3 nucleotides read TGCAGTGCTACGGGACAGGGTACCTACGAGCAGTACTTC. Protein: CSATGQGTYEQYF. The chain joins TRBV20-1 to TRBJ2-7; 9 nucleotides align to TRBD1. In germline, CDR1 is DFQATT, CDR2 SNEGSKA (reference sequence). V shed 4 bases and J 2 bases; nucleotides not matched to a gene: 3. CDR3 length: 13 amino acids.

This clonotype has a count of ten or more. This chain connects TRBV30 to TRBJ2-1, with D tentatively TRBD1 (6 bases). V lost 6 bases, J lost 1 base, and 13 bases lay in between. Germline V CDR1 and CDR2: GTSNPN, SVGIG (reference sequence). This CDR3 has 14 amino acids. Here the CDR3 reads CACGEQGSYNEQFF. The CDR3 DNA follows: TGTGCCTGCGGGGAGCAGGGGTCCTACAATGAGCAGTTCTTC.

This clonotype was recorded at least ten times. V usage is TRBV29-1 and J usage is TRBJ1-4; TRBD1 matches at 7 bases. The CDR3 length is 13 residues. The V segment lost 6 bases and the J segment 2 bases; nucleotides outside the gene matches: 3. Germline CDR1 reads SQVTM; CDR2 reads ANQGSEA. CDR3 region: CSVEQGTNEKLFF. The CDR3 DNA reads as TGCAGCGTAGAACAGGGGACTAATGAAAAACTGTTTTTT.

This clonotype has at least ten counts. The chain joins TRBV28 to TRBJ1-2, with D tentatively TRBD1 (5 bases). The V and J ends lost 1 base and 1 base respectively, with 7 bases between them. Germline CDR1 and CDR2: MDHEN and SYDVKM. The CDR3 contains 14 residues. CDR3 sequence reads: CASSLLDSNYGYTF. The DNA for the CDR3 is TGTGCCAGCAGTTTATTAGACAGTAACTATGGCTACACCTTC.

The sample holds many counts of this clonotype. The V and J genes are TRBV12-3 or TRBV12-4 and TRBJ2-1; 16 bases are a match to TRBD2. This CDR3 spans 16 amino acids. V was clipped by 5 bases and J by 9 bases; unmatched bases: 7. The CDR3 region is CASSPTGLAGGLEQFF. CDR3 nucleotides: TGTGCCAGCAGTCCAACGGGACTAGCGGGGGGGCTTGAGCAGTTCTTC.

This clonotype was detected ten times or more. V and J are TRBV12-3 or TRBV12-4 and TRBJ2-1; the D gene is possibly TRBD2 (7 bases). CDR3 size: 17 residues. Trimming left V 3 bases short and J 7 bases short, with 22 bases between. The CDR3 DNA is TGTGCCAGCAGTTTTCCGCGTACGGGAAGGGGGGGGAATGAGCAGTTCTTC. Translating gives CASSFPRTGRGGNEQFF.

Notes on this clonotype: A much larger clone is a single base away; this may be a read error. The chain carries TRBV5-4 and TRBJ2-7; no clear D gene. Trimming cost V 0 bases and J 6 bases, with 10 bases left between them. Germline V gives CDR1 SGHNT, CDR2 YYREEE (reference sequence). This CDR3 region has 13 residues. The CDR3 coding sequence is TGTGCCAGCAGCTTGGTAGGCACCTGCGAGCAGTACTTC. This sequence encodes CASSLVGTCEQYF. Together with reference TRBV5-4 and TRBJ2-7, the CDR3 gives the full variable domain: ETGVTQSPTHLIKTRGQQVTLRCSSQSGHNTVSWYQQALGQGPQFIFQYYREEENGRGNFPPRFSGLQFPNYSSELNVNALELDDSALYLCASSLVGTCEQYFGPGTRLTVT.

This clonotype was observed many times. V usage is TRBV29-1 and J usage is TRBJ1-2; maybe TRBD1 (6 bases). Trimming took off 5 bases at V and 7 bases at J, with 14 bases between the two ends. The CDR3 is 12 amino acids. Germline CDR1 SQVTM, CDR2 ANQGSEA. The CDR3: CSVRQDSSGYTF. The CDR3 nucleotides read TGCAGCGTTCGCCAGGACAGTTCTGGCTACACCTTC.

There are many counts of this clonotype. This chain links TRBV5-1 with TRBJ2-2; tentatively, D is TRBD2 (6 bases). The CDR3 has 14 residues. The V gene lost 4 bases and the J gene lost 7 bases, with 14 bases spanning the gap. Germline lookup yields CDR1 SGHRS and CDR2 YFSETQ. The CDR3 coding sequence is TGCGCCAGCAGCGAGAGCGGGCCGCTCGGGGAGCTGTTTTTT. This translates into CASSESGPLGELFF.

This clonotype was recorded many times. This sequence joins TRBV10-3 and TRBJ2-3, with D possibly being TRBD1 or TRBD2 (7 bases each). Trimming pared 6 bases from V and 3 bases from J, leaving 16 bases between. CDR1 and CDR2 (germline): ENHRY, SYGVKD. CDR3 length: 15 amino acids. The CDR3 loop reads CAIRGSGGVTDTQYF. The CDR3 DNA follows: TGTGCCATCAGGGGGTCAGGGGGGGTGACAGATACGCAGTATTTT.

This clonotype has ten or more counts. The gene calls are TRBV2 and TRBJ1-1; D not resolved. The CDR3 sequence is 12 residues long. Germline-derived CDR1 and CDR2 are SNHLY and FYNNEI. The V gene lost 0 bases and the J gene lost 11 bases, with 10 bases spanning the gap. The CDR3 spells CASSEAGRTAFF. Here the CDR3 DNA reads TGTGCCAGCAGTGAAGCTGGGCGAACGGCTTTCTTT.

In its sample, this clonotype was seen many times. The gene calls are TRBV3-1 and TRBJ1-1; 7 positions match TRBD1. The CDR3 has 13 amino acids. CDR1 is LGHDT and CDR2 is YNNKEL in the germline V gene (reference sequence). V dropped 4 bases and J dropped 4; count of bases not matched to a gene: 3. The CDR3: CASSLTGLTEAFF. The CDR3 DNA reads TGTGCCAGCAGCCTGACAGGGCTCACTGAAGCTTTCTTT.

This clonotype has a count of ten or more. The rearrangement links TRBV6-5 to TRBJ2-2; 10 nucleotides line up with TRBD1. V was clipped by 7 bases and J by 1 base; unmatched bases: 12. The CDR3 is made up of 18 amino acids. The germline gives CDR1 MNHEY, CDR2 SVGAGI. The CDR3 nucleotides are TGTGCCAGCAAGAAGAGACAGGGGGCCTATGAGAACACCGGGGAGCTGTTTTTT. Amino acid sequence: CASKKRQGAYENTGELFF.

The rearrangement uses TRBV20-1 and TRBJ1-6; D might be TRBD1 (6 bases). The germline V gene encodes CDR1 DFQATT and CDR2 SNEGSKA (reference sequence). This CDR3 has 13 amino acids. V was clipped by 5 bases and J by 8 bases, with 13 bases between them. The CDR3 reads CSAQKGVDSPLHF. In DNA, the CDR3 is TGCAGTGCTCAGAAGGGGGTTGATTCACCCCTCCACTTT.

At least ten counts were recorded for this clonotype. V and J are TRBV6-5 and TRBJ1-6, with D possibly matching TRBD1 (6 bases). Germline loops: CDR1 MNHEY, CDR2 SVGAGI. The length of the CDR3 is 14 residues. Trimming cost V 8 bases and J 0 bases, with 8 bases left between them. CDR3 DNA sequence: TGTGCCAGCCAGGACAGCTCCTATAATTCACCCCTCCACTTT. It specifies CASQDSSYNSPLHF.

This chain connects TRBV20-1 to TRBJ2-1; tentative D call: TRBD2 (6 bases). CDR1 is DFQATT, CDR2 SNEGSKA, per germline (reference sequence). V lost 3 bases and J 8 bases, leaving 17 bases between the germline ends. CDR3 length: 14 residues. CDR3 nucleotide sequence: TGCAGTGCTAGGCTGGGACTGGGGGGAGATGAGCAGTTCTTC. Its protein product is CSARLGLGGDEQFF.

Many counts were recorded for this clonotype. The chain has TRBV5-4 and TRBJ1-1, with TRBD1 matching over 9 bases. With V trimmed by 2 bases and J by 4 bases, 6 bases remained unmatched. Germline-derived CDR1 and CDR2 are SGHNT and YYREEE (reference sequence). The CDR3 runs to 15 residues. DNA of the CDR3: TGTGCCAGCAGCTTTGACAGGGGGTCGGTCACTGAAGCTTTCTTT. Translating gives CASSFDRGSVTEAFF.

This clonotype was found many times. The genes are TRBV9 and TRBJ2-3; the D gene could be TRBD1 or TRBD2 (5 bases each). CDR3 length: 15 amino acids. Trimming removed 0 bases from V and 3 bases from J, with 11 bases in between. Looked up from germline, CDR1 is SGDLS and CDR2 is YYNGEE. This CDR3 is CASSVGGIITDTQYF. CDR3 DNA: TGTGCCAGCAGCGTAGGGGGGATTATTACAGATACGCAGTATTTT.

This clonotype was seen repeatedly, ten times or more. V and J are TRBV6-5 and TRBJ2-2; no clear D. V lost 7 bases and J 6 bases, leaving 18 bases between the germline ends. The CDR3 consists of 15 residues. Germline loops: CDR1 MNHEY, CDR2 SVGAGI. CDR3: CASTRGSVMAGELFF. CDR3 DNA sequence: TGTGCCAGCACCCGAGGAAGCGTAATGGCCGGGGAGCTGTTTTTT.